What follows are 31 T cell receptor beta chains derived from one specimen sequenced in a study of T cells in Graves' hyperthyroidism and ophthalmopathy. From RNA transcripts, TCR beta CDR3 regions were amplified. RT-PCR in the first round (using the HTBI primer set) targeted the TCR CDR3. TCRdb re-analysed the multiplex PCR reads in MiXCR, keeping a single row per CDR3 protein. The sample contains around 500,000 distinct CDR3 sequences, roughly a sixth of which appear only once. Sequencing input: blood. The receptors were gathered from a woman aged 25 to 39 with Graves' ophthalmopathy.

Ten or more counts support this clonotype. The chain has TRBV5-6 and TRBJ1-5; the D is unclear. The V end lost 2 bases, the J end lost 0 bases, and 9 bases lay between the germline ends. CDR3 size: 15 residues. Per the germline V gene, CDR1 is SGHDT and CDR2 is YYEEEE. The CDR3 DNA reads TGTGCCAGCAGCTTCACAAGATATAGCAATCAGCCCCAGCATTTT. Its translation: CASSFTRYSNQPQHF. Combining the CDR3 with reference TRBV5-6 and TRBJ1-5 gives the whole variable domain DAGVTQSPTHLIKTRGQQVTLRCSPKSGHDTVSWYQQALGQGPQFIFQYYEEEERQRGNFPDRFSGHQFPNYSSELNVNALLLGDSALYLCASSFTRYSNQPQHFGDGTRLSIL.

At least ten counts were recorded for this clonotype. The rearrangement links TRBV5-6 to TRBJ2-7; D perhaps matches TRBD1 (5 bases). The CDR3 loop spans 12 amino acids. The V and J ends lost 3 bases and 6 bases respectively, with 10 bases between them. CDR1 is SGHDT, CDR2 YYEEEE, per germline. CDR3 sequence: CASSYDSGEQYF. The CDR3 nucleotides are TGTGCCAGCAGCTACGACAGTGGCGAGCAGTACTTC.

This clonotype was seen a handful of times. The CDR3 nucleotides are TGCAGTGCTAGGCCGCAGGGGGCCGCAAGCTCCTATAATTCACCCCTCCACTTT. Translation: CSARPQGAASSYNSPLHF. The chain combines TRBV20-1 with TRBJ1-6, with 8 bases matching TRBD1. The CDR3 covers 18 residues. In germline, CDR1 is DFQATT, CDR2 SNEGSKA (reference sequence). V was clipped by 3 bases and J by 0 bases; unmatched bases: 10.

This clonotype was found many times. The J gene is TRBJ2-7, the V gene TRBV5-5; TRBD1 agrees at 9 bases. This CDR3 comprises 14 residues. Germline V gives CDR1 SGHKS, CDR2 YYEKEE (reference sequence). The junction had 3 bases not matched to a gene; V was cut back by 4 bases and J by 1 base. The CDR3 is CASSRQGGSYEQYF. The DNA of the CDR3 is TGTGCCAGCAGCCGACAGGGGGGGTCCTACGAGCAGTACTTC.

In its sample, this clonotype was seen many times. The chain uses TRBV3-1 and TRBJ2-3; D gene unclear. Germline lookup yields CDR1 LGHDT and CDR2 YNNKEL (reference sequence). Trimming shortened V by 6 bases and J by 2 bases, and 9 bases separated the two germline ends. This CDR3 region has 13 residues. CDR3 bases: TGTGCCAGCAGAACTGATTCCACAGATACGCAGTATTTT. Translation gives CASRTDSTDTQYF.

There are many counts of this clonotype. The chain is built from TRBV10-3 and TRBJ2-1, with D possibly being TRBD2 (5 bases). The CDR3 is 17 amino acids. Trimming stripped 0 bases from V and 0 bases from J, with 12 bases between. Germline V gene data show CDR1 as ENHRY and CDR2 as SYGVKD. CDR3 sequence (DNA): TGTGCCATCAGTGAGTCGCCGGAGCGGTCCTCCTACAATGAGCAGTTCTTC. It translates to CAISESPERSSYNEQFF.

This clonotype was seen ten or more times. The V call is TRBV20-1, the J call TRBJ2-3; TRBD2 matches 7 bases. The ends lost 0 bases at V and 1 base at J; junction bases unmatched: 13. CDR1 is DFQATT and CDR2 is SNEGSKA in the germline V gene (reference sequence). The CDR3 sequence is 18 residues long. The CDR3 is CSARDPTLAGVRTDTQYF. CDR3 sequence (DNA): TGCAGTGCTAGAGATCCCACCCTGGCGGGAGTTCGCACAGATACGCAGTATTTT.

The genes are TRBV5-1 and TRBJ1-2, with TRBD1 identical over 10 bases. The CDR3 runs to 13 residues. Germline values: CDR1 SGHRS, CDR2 YFSETQ. J gave up 6 bases and V 4 bases, and 3 bases lay outside the gene matches. CDR3 nucleotides: TGCGCCAGCAGCAGTGGACAGGGGGATGGCTACACCTTC. Translation: CASSSGQGDGYTF.

This clonotype occurred many times. V usage is TRBV20-1 and J usage is TRBJ2-1; the match to TRBD1 covers 7 bases. Germline assignment: CDR1 DFQATT and CDR2 SNEGSKA (reference sequence). The CDR3 spans 15 residues. V shed 0 bases and J 9 bases; nucleotides not matched to a gene: 11. The CDR3 DNA follows: TGCAGTGCTAGAGATGTAACAGGGGAGTTGGGTGAGCAGTTCTTC. Its translation: CSARDVTGELGEQFF.

This clonotype has ten or more counts. The chain links TRBV28 to TRBJ2-7; the match to TRBD2 covers 10 bases. CDR3 length equals 14 residues. Germline assignment: CDR1 MDHEN and CDR2 SYDVKM. The J segment lost 3 bases and the V segment lost 6 bases, leaving 5 bases of the junction unmatched. The CDR3 here is CASRKLAGVYEQYF. In nucleotides, the CDR3 is TGTGCCAGCAGGAAGCTAGCGGGAGTCTACGAGCAGTACTTC.

This clonotype was counted only a few times. V gene TRBV4-1 combines with J gene TRBJ2-1; 8 bases align to TRBD1. V gave up 6 bases and J gave up 2 bases; unmatched junction bases: 9. Germline V lookup: CDR1 MGHRA, CDR2 YSYEKL. The CDR3 sequence is 16 residues long. CDR3 amino acids: CASSGLGQGTYNEQFF. The CDR3 DNA follows: TGCGCCAGCAGTGGGTTAGGACAGGGAACCTACAATGAGCAGTTCTTC.

This clonotype was recorded at least ten times. The chain uses TRBV6-2 or TRBV6-3 and TRBJ2-7; maybe TRBD2 (5 bases). Germline V gene data show CDR1 as MNHEY and CDR2 as SVGEGT. The V end lost 8 bases, the J end lost 3 bases, and 11 bases lay between the germline ends. The CDR3 has 12 residues. CDR3 sequence reads: CASGDGGYEQYF. The DNA of the CDR3 is TGTGCCAGCGGGGATGGAGGCTACGAGCAGTACTTC.

This clonotype has a handful of counts. The chain is built from TRBV20-1 and TRBJ2-2; the D gene could be TRBD1 or TRBD2 (6 bases each). V lost 7 bases to trimming and J lost 0 bases, with 12 bases between them. CDR1 is DFQATT and CDR2 is SNEGSKA in the germline V gene (reference sequence). The length of the CDR3 is 14 residues. The CDR3 reads CSGAGHTNTGELFF. The CDR3 DNA reads as TGCAGTGGCGCGGGACATACGAACACCGGGGAGCTGTTTTTT.

This clonotype has ten or more counts. This chain joins TRBV5-1 and TRBJ2-7, with a possible D match to TRBD2 (6 bases). The CDR3 is made up of 15 amino acids. Germline-derived CDR1 and CDR2 are SGHRS and YFSETQ. Trimming removed 2 bases at V and 0 bases at J, with 12 bases between. The CDR3 DNA follows: TGCGCCAGCAGCTTTAGGAGGACTACCTCCTACGAGCAGTACTTC. The encoded protein is CASSFRRTTSYEQYF.

In its sample, this clonotype was seen a few times. V usage is TRBV28 and J usage is TRBJ2-7, with D possibly TRBD1 on 6 matching bases. Germline CDR1 and CDR2: MDHEN and SYDVKM. V shed 6 bases and J shed 1 base, with 16 bases lying between them. The CDR3 runs to 15 residues. The CDR3, as DNA: TGTGCCAGCAGCCATCAGGGGATTTGGTCCTACGAGCAGTACTTC. Translating it yields CASSHQGIWSYEQYF. Variable domain in full (rest from reference TRBV28 and TRBJ2-7): DVKVTQSSRYLVKRTGEKVFLECVQDMDHENMFWYRQDPGLGLRLIYFSYDVKMKEKGDIPEGYSVSREKKERFSLILESASTNQTSMYLCASSHQGIWSYEQYFGPGTRLTVT.

This clonotype was seen repeatedly, ten times or more. The rearrangement joins TRBV28 to TRBJ2-3; 10 bases line up with TRBD1. V was pared by 8 bases and J by 4 bases, with 6 bases of the junction left unmatched. The germline V gene encodes CDR1 MDHEN and CDR2 SYDVKM. The CDR3 contains 14 residues. CDR3 sequence: CASSGTGAPDTQYF. The DNA of the CDR3 is TGTGCCAGCTCCGGGACAGGGGCCCCAGATACGCAGTATTTT.

The chain is built from TRBV4-2 and TRBJ2-1, with 11 bases aligning to TRBD1. The CDR3 consists of 16 residues. The germline V gene has CDR1 LGHNA and CDR2 YNFKEQ. V was pared by 0 bases and J by 8 bases, with 6 bases of the junction left unmatched. CDR3 sequence: CASSQDGTGGNYEQFF. CDR3 coding DNA: TGTGCCAGCAGCCAAGACGGGACAGGGGGGAATTATGAGCAGTTCTTC.

The chain links TRBV20-1 to TRBJ2-7; 7 bases line up with TRBD1. The germline V gene has CDR1 DFQATT and CDR2 SNEGSKA (reference sequence). V lost 4 bases to trimming and J lost 3 bases; unmatched junction nucleotides: 3. The CDR3 spans 12 residues. The CDR3 DNA reads TGCAGTGCTACCGACAGGGTCTACGAGCAGTACTTC. This translates into CSATDRVYEQYF.

This clonotype occurred many times. The V and J genes are TRBV28 and TRBJ2-2; either TRBD1 or TRBD2 may supply D (5 bases each). The ends were cut back, 7 bases at V and 2 bases at J, with 14 bases in the middle. CDR1 is MDHEN and CDR2 is SYDVKM in the germline V gene. The length of the CDR3 is 15 residues. CDR3 loop: CASTQGAINTGELFF. The CDR3, as DNA: TGTGCCAGCACCCAGGGAGCAATCAACACCGGGGAGCTGTTTTTT.

This clonotype has at least ten counts. The chain carries TRBV6-1 and TRBJ2-5, with a weak D call TRBD2 (5 bases). The CDR3 runs to 15 residues. The germline gives CDR1 MNHNS, CDR2 SASEGT. The ends were cut back, 6 bases at V and 2 bases at J, with 16 bases in the middle. CDR3 amino acids: CASRSLVGFQETQYF. The CDR3 DNA follows: TGTGCCAGCAGGTCACTAGTAGGATTTCAAGAGACCCAGTACTTC.

V gene TRBV4-2 combines with J gene TRBJ2-7, with D possibly TRBD2 on 7 matching bases. The CDR3 consists of 15 residues. Looked up from germline, CDR1 is LGHNA and CDR2 is YNFKEQ. Trimming stripped 2 bases from V and 3 bases from J, with 14 bases between. CDR3 protein: CASSQWRGGDYEQYF. CDR3 in DNA: TGTGCCAGCAGCCAATGGAGGGGGGGAGACTACGAGCAGTACTTC.

This clonotype was seen ten or more times. This chain uses TRBV12-3 or TRBV12-4 with TRBJ1-5; 8 bases fit TRBD1. The trim removed 1 base at V and 0 bases at J, leaving 5 bases unmatched. CDR3 length: 17 residues. The CDR3 reads CASSLGQGSYSNQPQHF. The DNA for the CDR3 is TGTGCCAGCAGTTTAGGACAGGGGTCATATAGCAATCAGCCCCAGCATTTT.

This clonotype has at least ten counts. The chain is built from TRBV7-2 and TRBJ2-3; 11 positions agree with TRBD2. The germline CDR1 and CDR2 sequences are SGHTA and FQGNSA. The V gene end was trimmed by 6 bases and the J gene end by 6 bases; junction bases not matched to a gene: 8. The CDR3 sequence is 15 residues long. The CDR3 DNA reads TGTGCCAGCAGGAAACTAGCGGGAGTCTACGATACGCAGTATTTT. Translated: CASRKLAGVYDTQYF.

This clonotype has ten or more counts. The chain links TRBV3-1 to TRBJ2-7; 7 bases align to TRBD2. The germline V gene has CDR1 LGHDT and CDR2 YNNKEL (reference sequence). V lost 5 bases to trimming and J lost 6 bases; unmatched junction nucleotides: 16. The CDR3 is 16 residues long. The CDR3 region has the DNA TGTGCCAGCAGCAATACATTAGCGGGTCTCTCCGCCGAGCAGTACTTC. Its translation: CASSNTLAGLSAEQYF.

This sequence joins TRBV29-1 and TRBJ2-5, with D possibly matching TRBD2 (5 bases). The CDR3 sequence is 11 residues long. Germline lookup yields CDR1 SQVTM and CDR2 ANQGSEA. Trimming took off 6 bases at V and 7 bases at J, with 12 bases between the two ends. CDR3 region: CSVGPRGTQYF. The CDR3 DNA is TGCAGCGTCGGGCCCCGGGGGACCCAGTACTTC.

Here the CDR3 DNA reads TGTGCCAGTAGTATAGATCCGTGGATGGGAGGAAATCAGCCCCAGCATTTT. Its translation is CASSIDPWMGGNQPQHF. The gene calls are TRBV19 and TRBJ1-5; D is unclear. CDR3 size: 17 residues. Looked up from germline, CDR1 is LNHDA and CDR2 is SQIVND (reference sequence). The V end was cut by 0 bases, the J end by 4 bases, with 16 bases between.

This clonotype came up a few times. Just one base apart from a much larger clone, this may be a read error. CDR3 sequence reads: CASSGLAGGSQKTQHF. DNA of the CDR3: TGTGCCAGCAGCGGGCTAGCGGGAGGTTCACAGAAGACCCAGCACTTC. The rearrangement uses TRBV9 and TRBJ2-5, with 11 bases that match TRBD2. The CDR3 is made up of 16 amino acids. Germline CDR1 SGDLS, CDR2 YYNGEE.

This clonotype was observed at least ten times. The CDR3 bases are TGCAGTGCTAGAGATCGCTGGCAGAGGGCCTACGAGCAGTACTTC. Amino acids: CSARDRWQRAYEQYF. The V and J genes are TRBV20-1 and TRBJ2-7, with D tentatively TRBD2 (5 bases). The ends were cut back, 0 bases at V and 2 bases at J, with 14 bases in the middle. Germline CDR1 DFQATT, CDR2 SNEGSKA (reference sequence). The CDR3 consists of 15 residues.

The chain has TRBV4-1 and TRBJ1-3, with unresolved D. Per the germline V gene, CDR1 is MGHRA and CDR2 is YSYEKL. V lost 9 bases to trimming and J lost 4 bases, with 19 bases between them. This CDR3 spans 15 amino acids. CDR3 region: CASHNGLRRGNTIYF. The CDR3 region has the DNA TGCGCCAGTCACAACGGTTTACGGCGAGGAAACACCATATATTTT.

V gene TRBV10-3 combines with J gene TRBJ2-5; 8 nucleotides match TRBD2. The CDR3 runs to 14 residues. CDR1 and CDR2 (germline): ENHRY, SYGVKD. V dropped 6 bases and J dropped 4; count of bases not matched to a gene: 7. The CDR3 is CAIRASGSGETQYF. The CDR3 bases are TGTGCCATCAGGGCCAGCGGGAGTGGAGAGACCCAGTACTTC.

This clonotype was observed at least ten times. The rearrangement uses TRBV3-1 and TRBJ1-2, with a possible D match to TRBD1 (6 bases). The CDR3 is 16 residues long. The ends were cut back, 4 bases at V and 2 bases at J, with 17 bases in the middle. Germline loops: CDR1 LGHDT, CDR2 YNNKEL (reference sequence). This chain's CDR3 is CASSPATGTLNYGYTF. The CDR3 coding sequence is TGTGCCAGCAGCCCGGCAACCGGGACACTGAACTATGGCTACACCTTC.